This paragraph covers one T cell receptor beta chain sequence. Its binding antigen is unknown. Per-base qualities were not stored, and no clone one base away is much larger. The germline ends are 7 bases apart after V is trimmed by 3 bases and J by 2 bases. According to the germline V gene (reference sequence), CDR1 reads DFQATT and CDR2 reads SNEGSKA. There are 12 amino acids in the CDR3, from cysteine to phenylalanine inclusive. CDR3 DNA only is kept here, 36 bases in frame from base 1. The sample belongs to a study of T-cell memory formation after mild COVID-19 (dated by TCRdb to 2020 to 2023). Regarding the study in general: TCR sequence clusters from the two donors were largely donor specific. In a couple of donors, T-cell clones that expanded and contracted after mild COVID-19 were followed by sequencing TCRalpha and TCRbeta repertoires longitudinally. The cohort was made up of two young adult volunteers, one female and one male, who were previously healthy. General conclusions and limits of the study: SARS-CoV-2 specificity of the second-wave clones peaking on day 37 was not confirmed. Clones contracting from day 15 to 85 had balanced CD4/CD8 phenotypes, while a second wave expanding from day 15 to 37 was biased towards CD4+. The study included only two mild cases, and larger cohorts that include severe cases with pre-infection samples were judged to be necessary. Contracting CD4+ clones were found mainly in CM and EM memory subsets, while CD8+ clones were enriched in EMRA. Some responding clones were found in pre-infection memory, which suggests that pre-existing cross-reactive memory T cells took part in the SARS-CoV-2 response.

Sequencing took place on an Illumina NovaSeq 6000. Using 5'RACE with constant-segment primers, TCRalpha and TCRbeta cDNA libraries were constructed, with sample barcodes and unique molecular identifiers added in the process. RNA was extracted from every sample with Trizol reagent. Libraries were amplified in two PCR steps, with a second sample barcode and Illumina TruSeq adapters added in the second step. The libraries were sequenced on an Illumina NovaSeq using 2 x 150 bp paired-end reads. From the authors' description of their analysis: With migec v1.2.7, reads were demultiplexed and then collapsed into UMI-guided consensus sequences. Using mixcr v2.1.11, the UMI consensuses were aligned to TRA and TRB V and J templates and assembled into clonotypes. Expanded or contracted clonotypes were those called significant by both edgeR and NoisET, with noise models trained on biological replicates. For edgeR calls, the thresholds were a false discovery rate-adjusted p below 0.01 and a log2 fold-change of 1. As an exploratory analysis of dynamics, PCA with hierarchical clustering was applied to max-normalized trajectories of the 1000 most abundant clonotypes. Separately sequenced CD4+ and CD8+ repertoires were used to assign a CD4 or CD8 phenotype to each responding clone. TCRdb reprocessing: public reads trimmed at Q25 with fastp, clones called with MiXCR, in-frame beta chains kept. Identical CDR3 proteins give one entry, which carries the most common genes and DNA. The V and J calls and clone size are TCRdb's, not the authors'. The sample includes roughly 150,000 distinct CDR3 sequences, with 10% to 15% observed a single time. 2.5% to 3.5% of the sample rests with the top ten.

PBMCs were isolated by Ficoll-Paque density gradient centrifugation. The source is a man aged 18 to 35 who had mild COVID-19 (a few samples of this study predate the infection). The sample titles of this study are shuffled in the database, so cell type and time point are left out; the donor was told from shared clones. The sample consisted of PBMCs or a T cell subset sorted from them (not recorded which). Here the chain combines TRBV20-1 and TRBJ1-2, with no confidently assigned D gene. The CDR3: CSASWQNYGYTF. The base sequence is TGCAGTGCTAGTTGGCAAAACTATGGCTACACCTTC.